The subject of this entry is one TCR beta chain. Distinct nucleotide sequences in the sample also encode this CDR3. Sequencing relied on a cDNA template that was reverse transcribed from extracted RNA. Method: immunoSEQ multiplex PCR; TCRdb's copy keeps in-frame clones and lacks some. The data contain some 210,000 clones, 57% of them singletons. The investigators collected lesional scalp punch biopsies and peripheral blood from alopecia areata patients. The data stem from a study of CD8+ T cells in alopecia areata. Sequences were derived from CD4+ T cells sorted from blood, sampled at week 0. The origin of this receptor is a human donor with alopecia areata.

The CDR3 DNA is TGCAGCGGGAGGGACAGTGCCTACGAGCAGTACTTC. Amino acid sequence: CSGRDSAYEQYF. This rearrangement joins TRBV29-1 to TRBJ2-7; D might be TRBD1 (7 bases). V gave up 7 bases and J gave up 2 bases, with 12 bases separating them. CDR1 and CDR2 (germline): SQVTM, ANQGSEA. There are 12 residues in the CDR3.